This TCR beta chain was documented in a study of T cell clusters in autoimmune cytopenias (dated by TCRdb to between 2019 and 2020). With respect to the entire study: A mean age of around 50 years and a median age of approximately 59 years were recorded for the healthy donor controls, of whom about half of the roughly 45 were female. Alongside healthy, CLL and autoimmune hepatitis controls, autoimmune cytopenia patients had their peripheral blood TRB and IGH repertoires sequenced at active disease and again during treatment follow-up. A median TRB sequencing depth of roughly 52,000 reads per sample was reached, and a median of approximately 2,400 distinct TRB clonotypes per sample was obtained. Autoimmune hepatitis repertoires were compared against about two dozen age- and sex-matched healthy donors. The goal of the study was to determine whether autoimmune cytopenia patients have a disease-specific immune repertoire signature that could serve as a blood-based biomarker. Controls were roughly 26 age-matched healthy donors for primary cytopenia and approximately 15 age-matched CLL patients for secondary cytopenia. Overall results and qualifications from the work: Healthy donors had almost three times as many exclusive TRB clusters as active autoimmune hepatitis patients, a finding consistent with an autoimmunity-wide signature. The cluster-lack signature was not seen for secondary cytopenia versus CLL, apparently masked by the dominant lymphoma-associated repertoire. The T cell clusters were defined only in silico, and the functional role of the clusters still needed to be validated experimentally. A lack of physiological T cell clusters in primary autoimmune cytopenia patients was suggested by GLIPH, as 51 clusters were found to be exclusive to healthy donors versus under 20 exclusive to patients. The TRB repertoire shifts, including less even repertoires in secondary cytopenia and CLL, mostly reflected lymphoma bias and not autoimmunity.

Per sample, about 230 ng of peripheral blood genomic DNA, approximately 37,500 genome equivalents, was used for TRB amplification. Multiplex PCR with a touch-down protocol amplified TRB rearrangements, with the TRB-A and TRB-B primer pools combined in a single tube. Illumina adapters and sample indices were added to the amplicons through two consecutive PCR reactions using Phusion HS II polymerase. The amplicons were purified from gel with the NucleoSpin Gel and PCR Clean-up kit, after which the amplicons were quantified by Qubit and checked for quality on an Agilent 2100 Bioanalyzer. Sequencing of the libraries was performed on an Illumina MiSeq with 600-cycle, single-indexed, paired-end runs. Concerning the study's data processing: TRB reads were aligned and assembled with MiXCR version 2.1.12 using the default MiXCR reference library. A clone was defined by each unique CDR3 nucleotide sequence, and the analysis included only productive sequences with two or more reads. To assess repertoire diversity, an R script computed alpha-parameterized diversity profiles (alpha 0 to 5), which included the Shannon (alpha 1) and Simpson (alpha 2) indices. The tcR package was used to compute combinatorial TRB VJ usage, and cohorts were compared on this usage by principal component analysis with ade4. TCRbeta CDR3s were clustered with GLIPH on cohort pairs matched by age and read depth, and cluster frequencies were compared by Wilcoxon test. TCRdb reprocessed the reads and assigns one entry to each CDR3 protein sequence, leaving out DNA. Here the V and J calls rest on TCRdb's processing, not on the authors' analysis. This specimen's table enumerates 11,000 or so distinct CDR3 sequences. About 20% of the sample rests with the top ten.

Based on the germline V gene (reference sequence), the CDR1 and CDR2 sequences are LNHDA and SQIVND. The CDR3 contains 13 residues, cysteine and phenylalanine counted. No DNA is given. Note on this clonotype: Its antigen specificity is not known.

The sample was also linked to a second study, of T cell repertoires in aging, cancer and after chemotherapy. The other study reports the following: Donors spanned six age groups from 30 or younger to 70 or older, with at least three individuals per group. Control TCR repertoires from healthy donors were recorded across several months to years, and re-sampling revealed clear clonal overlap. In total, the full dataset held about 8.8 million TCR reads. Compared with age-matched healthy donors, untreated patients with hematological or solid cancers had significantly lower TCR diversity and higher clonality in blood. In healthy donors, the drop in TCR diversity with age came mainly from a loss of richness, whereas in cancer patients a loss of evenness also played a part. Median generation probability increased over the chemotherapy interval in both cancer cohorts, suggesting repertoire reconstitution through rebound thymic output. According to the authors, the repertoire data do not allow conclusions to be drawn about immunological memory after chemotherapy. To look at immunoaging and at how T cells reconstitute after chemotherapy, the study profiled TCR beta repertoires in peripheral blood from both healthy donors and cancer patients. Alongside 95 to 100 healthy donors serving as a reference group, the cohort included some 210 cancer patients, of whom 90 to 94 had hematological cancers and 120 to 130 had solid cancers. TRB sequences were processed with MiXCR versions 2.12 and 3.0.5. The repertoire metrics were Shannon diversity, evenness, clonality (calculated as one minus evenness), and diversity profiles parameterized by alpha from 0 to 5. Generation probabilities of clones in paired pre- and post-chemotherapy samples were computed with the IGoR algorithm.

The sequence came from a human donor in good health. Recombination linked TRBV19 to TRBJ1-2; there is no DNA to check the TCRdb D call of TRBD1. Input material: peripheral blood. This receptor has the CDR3 CASSFRDTGGYTF.